Listed here are 32 T cell receptor beta chains from one sample, sequenced in a study of beta chain features in type 1 diabetes. Of the isolated RNA, all was reverse transcribed, and so the sequenced material was expressed TCRB transcripts. TCRdb's copy holds only in-frame clones and misses some; the assay was immunoSEQ multiplex PCR. The table shows about 160,000 clones, with 7.5% to 10% occurring only once. Source material: central memory CD4+ T cells from blood. The origin of the receptors is a woman between 18 and 30 years old in good health.

This chain connects TRBV19 to TRBJ1-1; D unclear. Looked up from germline, CDR1 is LNHDA and CDR2 is SQIVND (reference sequence). V was shortened by 5 bases and J by 4 bases, with 11 bases between the two germline ends. This CDR3 has 13 amino acids. This chain's CDR3 is CASSVTISTEAFF. CDR3 sequence (DNA): TGTGCCAGTAGTGTGACTATCAGCACTGAAGCTTTCTTT.

The chain carries TRBV18 and TRBJ2-1; 7 positions match TRBD2. V trimming: 3 bases; J trimming: 9 bases; junction bases outside the gene matches: 8. The CDR3 spans 14 residues. From germline, CDR1 is KGHSH and CDR2 LQKENI. This chain's CDR3 is CASSPGTRGVEQFF. The CDR3 region has the DNA TGTGCCAGCTCACCCGGGACCCGGGGGGTTGAGCAGTTCTTC.

The chain uses TRBV2 and TRBJ1-2; the D is unclear. This CDR3 is built from 13 residues. V lost 2 bases and J lost 7, with 11 bases in between. Germline values: CDR1 SNHLY, CDR2 FYNNEI. The CDR3 DNA is TGTGCCAGCAGTGAACGGTCTAAATCTGGCTACACCTTC. Protein: CASSERSKSGYTF.

This clone has a handful of counts. This chain uses TRBV6-6 with TRBJ2-3; TRBD1 agrees at 7 bases. Germline V gene data show CDR1 as MNHNY and CDR2 as SVGAGI (reference sequence). V lost 7 bases, J lost 5 bases, and 9 bases stayed unmatched. The CDR3 has 14 residues. CDR3 sequence: CASTPQGVGDTQYF. CDR3 DNA: TGTGCCAGCACACCTCAGGGGGTGGGAGATACGCAGTATTTT.

This chain's CDR3 is CASSLEGTGKNIQYF. CDR3 coding DNA: TGTGCCAGCAGCTTGGAGGGGACAGGCAAAAACATTCAGTACTTC. The V call is TRBV7-2, the J call TRBJ2-4, with 8 bases identical to TRBD1. This CDR3 is 15 amino acids long. Germline-derived CDR1 and CDR2 are SGHTA and FQGNSA. J lost 3 bases, V lost 3 bases, and 4 bases had no gene match.

This clone was observed a few times. The chain couples TRBV30 to TRBJ1-2, with 10 bases that match TRBD1. The germline V gene has CDR1 GTSNPN and CDR2 SVGIG (reference sequence). The junction had 4 bases not matched to a gene; V was cut back by 5 bases and J by 7 bases. The CDR3 extends over 12 amino acids. As DNA, the CDR3 is TGTGCCTGGGCCGGGACAGGGGCTGGCTACACCTTC. It specifies CAWAGTGAGYTF.

This CDR3 reads CASSLGLAGGNSYEQYF. CDR3 coding DNA: TGTGCCAGCTCACTGGGACTAGCGGGGGGTAACTCCTACGAGCAGTACTTC. The chain couples TRBV18 to TRBJ2-7; 15 positions agree with TRBD2. Germline CDR1 KGHSH, CDR2 LQKENI. The CDR3 has 17 residues. Trimming at V came to 4 bases and at J to 0 bases, leaving 4 bases not matched to a gene.

The V and J genes are TRBV7-2 and TRBJ2-7; D gene uncertain. Germline V lookup: CDR1 SGHTA, CDR2 FQGNSA. The CDR3 length is 14 residues. V was cut by 1 base and J by 2 bases, with 9 bases left in between. Written as DNA, the CDR3 is TGTGCCAGCAGCTTAGACACACCTCCCTACGAGCAGTACTTC. It yields the protein CASSLDTPPYEQYF.

The chain has TRBV29-1 and TRBJ1-2, with no clear D. From germline, CDR1 is SQVTM and CDR2 ANQGSEA. The CDR3 totals 13 residues. V lost 3 bases to trimming and J lost 6 bases, with 14 bases between them. The CDR3 nucleotides are TGCAGCGTTGAGGCCTGGGTACGGGATGGCTACACCTTC. Translated: CSVEAWVRDGYTF.

The DNA for the CDR3 is TGTGCCAGCAGTCGTATCCCCGCGACAGATACGCAGTATTTT. This encodes CASSRIPATDTQYF. The chain links TRBV27 to TRBJ2-3; D is unresolved. Trimming cost V 5 bases and J 3 bases, with 12 bases left between them. This CDR3 has 14 residues. Germline values: CDR1 MNHEY, CDR2 SMNVEV (reference sequence).

The chain employs TRBV9 and TRBJ2-6, with unresolved D. The CDR3 sequence is 14 residues long. V lost 3 bases and J lost 1, with 5 bases in between. Germline CDR1 and CDR2: SGDLS and YYNGEE. CDR3 nucleotides: TGTGCCAGCAGCGCACTTTCTGGGGCCAACGTCCTGACTTTC. Its protein product is CASSALSGANVLTF. Filled out from reference TRBV9 and TRBJ2-6, the complete variable domain reads DSGVTQTPKHLITATGQRVTLRCSPRSGDLSVYWYQQSLDQGLQFLIQYYNGEERAKGNILERFSAQQFPDLHSELNLSSLELGDSALYFCASSALSGANVLTFGAGSRLTVL.

The V gene is TRBV18, the J gene TRBJ1-1, with TRBD1 matching over 9 bases. The CDR3 contains 16 residues. V shed 4 bases and J 1 base; nucleotides not matched to a gene: 7. Germline V gives CDR1 KGHSH, CDR2 LQKENI. The CDR3 sequence is CASSQQGAHSNTEAFF. CDR3 DNA sequence: TGTGCCAGCTCACAACAGGGGGCCCACTCGAACACTGAAGCTTTCTTT.

The rearrangement joins TRBV5-4 to TRBJ2-5, with a possible D match to TRBD2 (5 bases). Between the trimmed V and J ends, which lost 4 bases and 1 base, there was a span of 17 bases. The CDR3 sequence is 16 residues long. Germline V gene data show CDR1 as SGHNT and CDR2 as YYREEE (reference sequence). In DNA, the CDR3 is TGTGCCAGCAGCCCCGCAGCGTCGGGGTTCCAAGAGACCCAGTACTTC. This codes for CASSPAASGFQETQYF.

The CDR3 region has the DNA TGTGCCAGCAGCCCACAGCCCAATCAGCCCCAGCATTTT. Protein: CASSPQPNQPQHF. The rearrangement joins TRBV7-3 to TRBJ1-5; D is ambiguous. There are 13 residues in the CDR3. V lost 5 bases and J lost 3, with 8 bases in between. Germline CDR1 reads SGHTA; CDR2 reads FQGTGA.

This chain links TRBV7-2 with TRBJ1-1; 11 bases agree with TRBD1. Germline V lookup: CDR1 SGHTA, CDR2 FQGNSA. Losses at the gene ends were 7 bases for V and 4 bases for J; bases not matched to a gene: 8. This CDR3 is 15 amino acids long. In DNA, the CDR3 is TGTGCCAGCACCTCTGGGACAGGGGGGATCACTGAAGCTTTCTTT. Translation gives CASTSGTGGITEAFF.

This sequence joins TRBV7-6 and TRBJ1-5; D is uncertain. In germline, CDR1 is SGHVS, CDR2 FNYEAQ. V was shortened by 5 bases and J by 4 bases, with 9 bases between the two germline ends. The CDR3 extends over 13 amino acids. In DNA form, the CDR3 reads TGTGCCAGCAGCGTACAGAGAAATCAGCCCCAGCATTTT. This translates into CASSVQRNQPQHF.

The chain carries TRBV5-6 and TRBJ1-1; no definite D call. Trimming cost V 0 bases and J 6 bases, with 12 bases left between them. CDR1 and CDR2 (germline): SGHDT, YYEEEE. This CDR3 comprises 14 residues. The CDR3 DNA reads as TGTGCCAGCAGCTTGGCGGGAGCGACGGCTGAAGCTTTCTTT. This gives the protein CASSLAGATAEAFF.

The V gene is TRBV9, the J gene TRBJ2-3; 9 nucleotides agree with TRBD1. Germline CDR1 is SGDLS and CDR2 is YYNGEE. V lost 0 bases, J lost 1 base, and 6 bases stayed unmatched. The CDR3 contains 17 residues. The CDR3 here is CASSVATGGAGTDTQYF. CDR3 nucleotides: TGTGCCAGCAGCGTAGCAACAGGGGGCGCGGGCACAGATACGCAGTATTTT.

This clone was counted between two and nine times. The chain employs TRBV11-3 and TRBJ1-2, with D possibly matching TRBD1 (5 bases). The CDR3 length is 14 residues. V lost 4 bases, J lost 11 bases, and 20 bases lay in between. Germline CDR1 SGHNT, CDR2 YENEEA. As DNA, the CDR3 is TGTGCCAGCAGCTCGACGAGGGACTCCCGGGGGTACACCTTC. Encoded protein: CASSSTRDSRGYTF.

The chain uses TRBV11-2 and TRBJ1-1; D gene uncertain. The CDR3 is made up of 11 amino acids. Trimming removed 5 bases at V and 7 bases at J, with 8 bases between. CDR1 is SGHAT and CDR2 is FQNNGV in the germline V gene. The DNA of the CDR3 is TGTGCCAGCAGCAGCGCATATGAAGCTTTCTTT. Protein: CASSSAYEAFF.

This clone has a count of ten or more. The rearrangement joins TRBV19 to TRBJ2-3; 8 bases align to TRBD2. V shed 10 bases and J 2 bases; nucleotides not matched to a gene: 11. CDR3 length equals 15 residues. Germline CDR1 LNHDA, CDR2 SQIVND (reference sequence). The CDR3, as DNA: TGTGCCACCTCCCCGGTAGCGGGGCCCACAGATACGCAGTATTTT. Amino acid sequence: CATSPVAGPTDTQYF.

This clone has only a few counts. The genes are TRBV5-1 and TRBJ2-3, with 8 bases matching TRBD2. The CDR3 covers 13 residues. CDR1 and CDR2 (germline): SGHRS, YFSETQ. V shed 0 bases and J 6 bases; nucleotides not matched to a gene: 0. The CDR3 reads CASSLGLADTQYF. DNA of the CDR3: TGCGCCAGCAGCTTGGGACTAGCGGATACGCAGTATTTT.

The gene calls are TRBV6-5 and TRBJ1-2; 11 nucleotides line up with TRBD1. Germline CDR1 and CDR2: MNHEY and SVGAGI. The CDR3 spans 15 residues. V lost 8 bases, J lost 6 bases, and 11 bases stayed unmatched. CDR3 region: CASRESGTGGDGYTF. CDR3 bases: TGTGCCAGCCGGGAATCCGGGACAGGGGGAGATGGCTACACCTTC.

This chain joins TRBV5-1 and TRBJ2-3, with D possibly TRBD1 on 6 matching bases. The CDR3 contains 15 residues. Germline assignment: CDR1 SGHRS and CDR2 YFSETQ. Deletions cut 5 bases from V and 0 bases from J, with 13 bases between. The DNA of the CDR3 is TGCGCCAGCAGAAGCGACAGGCATAGCACAGATACGCAGTATTTT. Translating it yields CASRSDRHSTDTQYF.

With respect to this clone: The same CDR3 arises from other DNA sequences in this sample as well. This chain links TRBV30 with TRBJ2-5; 7 positions agree with TRBD2. The CDR3 has 13 amino acids. V gave up 4 bases and J gave up 5 bases; unmatched junction bases: 7. Germline CDR1 GTSNPN, CDR2 SVGIG (reference sequence). CDR3 DNA: TGTGCCTGGAACCGGGGAGGGGCGGAGACCCAGTACTTC. It encodes CAWNRGGAETQYF. Full variable domain (outside the CDR3, taken from reference TRBV30 and TRBJ2-5): SQTIHQWPATLVQPVGSPLSLECTVEGTSNPNLYWYRQAAGRGLQLLFYSVGIGQISSEVPQNLSASRPQDRQFILSSKKLLLSDSGFYLCAWNRGGAETQYFGPGTRLLVL.

This clone appeared a few times. This chain links TRBV11-1 with TRBJ2-2, with 7 bases aligning to TRBD2. The CDR3 sequence is 17 residues long. The germline V gene encodes CDR1 SGHAT and CDR2 FQDESV (reference sequence). V gave up 6 bases and J gave up 3 bases; unmatched junction bases: 13. The CDR3 here is CASRTLAGTTDTGELFF. CDR3 DNA: TGTGCCAGCAGAACTTTAGCCGGGACTACCGACACCGGGGAGCTGTTTTTT.

The gene calls are TRBV7-6 and TRBJ1-5; D may be TRBD1 (6 bases). Germline CDR1 reads SGHVS; CDR2 reads FNYEAQ. The V gene lost 0 bases and the J gene lost 5 bases, with 11 bases spanning the gap. The CDR3 length is 15 residues. The CDR3 loop reads CASSLAPGVDQPQHF. The CDR3 DNA is TGTGCCAGCAGCTTAGCTCCAGGGGTGGATCAGCCCCAGCATTTT.

This clone was seen only a few times. This chain links TRBV29-1 with TRBJ1-1; D is uncertain. Trimming pared 5 bases from V and 0 bases from J, leaving 16 bases between. This CDR3 is 15 amino acids long. CDR1 is SQVTM, CDR2 ANQGSEA, per germline. CDR3 DNA sequence: TGCAGCGTTCCCTCAGGTCCCGGCATGAACACTGAAGCTTTCTTT. Its translation: CSVPSGPGMNTEAFF.

The sample holds a few counts of this clone. V and J are TRBV11-2 and TRBJ2-7, with a possible D match to TRBD2 (5 bases). CDR3 length: 16 amino acids. Germline assignment: CDR1 SGHAT and CDR2 FQNNGV. Trimming shortened V by 1 base and J by 2 bases, and 15 bases separated the two germline ends. CDR3 DNA sequence: TGTGCCAGCAGCTTAGTGGCCGGGGTAGGGACCTACGAGCAGTACTTC. This encodes CASSLVAGVGTYEQYF. The whole variable domain, filled in from reference TRBV11-2 and TRBJ2-7, reads EAGVAQSPRYKIIEKRQSVAFWCNPISGHATLYWYQQILGQGPKLLIQFQNNGVVDDSQLPKDRFSAERLKGVDSTLKIQPAKLEDSAVYLCASSLVAGVGTYEQYFGPGTRLTVT.

This clone turned up a few times. The rearrangement links TRBV7-9 to TRBJ1-1; no definite D call. Germline CDR1 is SEHNR and CDR2 is FQNEAQ (reference sequence). The germline V and J ends were trimmed by 1 base and 7 bases, with 7 bases remaining between them. The CDR3 loop spans 12 amino acids. The CDR3 reads CASSLDGGEAFF. DNA for the CDR3: TGTGCCAGCAGCTTAGATGGCGGTGAAGCTTTCTTT.

This clone was observed a few times. This CDR3 reads CASSLRSGGAYNEQFF. Here the CDR3 DNA reads TGTGCCAGCAGCTTACGGAGCGGGGGGGCTTACAATGAGCAGTTCTTC. This chain uses TRBV7-9 with TRBJ2-1; TRBD2 agrees at 10 bases. This CDR3 contains 16 residues. CDR1 and CDR2 from the germline V gene are SEHNR and FQNEAQ (reference sequence). The junction had 5 bases not matched to a gene; V was cut back by 2 bases and J by 4 bases.

The rearrangement uses TRBV30 and TRBJ2-3, with D possibly matching TRBD2 (5 bases). The CDR3 has 13 amino acids. Germline CDR1 GTSNPN, CDR2 SVGIG (reference sequence). With 2 bases removed from V and 6 bases from J, the gap between germline ends came to 12 bases. CDR3 amino acids: CAWSITTGDTQYF. The DNA for the CDR3 is TGTGCCTGGAGTATAACGACGGGGGATACGCAGTATTTT.